This is a list of T cell receptor beta chains from one sample in a study of blood T cell repertoires in COVID-19. Assay: immunoSEQ multiplex PCR; the TCRdb copy retains only in-frame clones and omits some. The table shows more than 150,000 clones, with 70% to 85% occurring only once. Sequencing used peripheral blood. The origin of the receptors is a woman aged 80 or older with acute or convalescent COVID-19. The CDR3 runs from the conserved cysteine through the conserved F or W. Fields, in order: clone size, V gene, J gene, D gene, CDR3 length, CDR3 DNA, CDR3 protein. D genes are given only for firm matches. Expanded clones are given a class, and other clones once, few, many or no size at all.

size: once
V: TRBV2
J: TRBJ2-2
D: TRBD2
length: 17
DNA: TGTGCCAGCTCCACTCCTCAGCGGGGCTCCAACACCGGGGAGCTGTTTTTT
CDR3: CASSTPQRGSNTGELFF

size: NA
V: TRBV12-5
J: TRBJ2-2
D: TRBD1
length: 16
DNA: TGTGCTAGTGGTTTAGGGGGCCTCGCGAACACCGGGGAGCTGTTTTTT
CDR3: CASGLGGLANTGELFF

size: few
V: TRBV7-9
J: TRBJ2-7
D: NA
length: 13
DNA: TGTGCCAGCAGCTTACTACAGGAGGGCGAGCAGTACTTC
CDR3: CASSLLQEGEQYF

size: NA
V: TRBV11-1
J: TRBJ2-7
D: TRBD2
length: 14
DNA: TGTGCCAGCAGCTGGGGGACTAGCGTCAGCGAGCAGTACTTC
CDR3: CASSWGTSVSEQYF

size: NA
V: TRBV18
J: TRBJ1-5
D: NA
length: 14
DNA: TGTGCCAGCTCACCACGTCCAGGGGACGGGTCCCAGCATTTT
CDR3: CASSPRPGDGSQHF

size: NA
V: TRBV6-2/TRBV6-3
J: TRBJ2-7
D: NA
length: 13
DNA: TGTGCCAGCAGCAGGACAGTCCCCTACGAGCAGTACTTC
CDR3: CASSRTVPYEQYF

size: NA
V: TRBV27
J: TRBJ1-2
D: NA
length: 15
DNA: TGTGCCAGCAGTTTATCGCGACAAACTAACTATGGCTACACCTTC
CDR3: CASSLSRQTNYGYTF

size: NA
V: TRBV9
J: TRBJ1-4
D: NA
length: 15
DNA: TGTGCCAGCAGCATCGGGACTGCAACTAATGAAAAACTGTTTTTT
CDR3: CASSIGTATNEKLFF

size: NA
V: TRBV19
J: TRBJ1-6
D: NA
length: 17
DNA: TGTGCCAGTAGTGGAGGATCCGCGGGGTCCTATAATTCACCCCTCCACTTT
CDR3: CASSGGSAGSYNSPLHF

size: NA
V: TRBV24-1
J: TRBJ1-5
D: NA
length: 14
DNA: TGTGCCACCAGTGATGTAAGAAGCGATCAGCCCCAGCATTTT
CDR3: CATSDVRSDQPQHF

size: few
V: TRBV2
J: TRBJ2-7
D: TRBD1
length: 12
DNA: TGTGCCAGCTCACAGGGGGGCTACGAGCAGTACTTC
CDR3: CASSQGGYEQYF

size: NA
V: TRBV29-1
J: TRBJ2-1
D: TRBD2
length: 13
DNA: TGCAGCTCCGGGACTAGCGGGGTGAATGAGCAGTTCTTC
CDR3: CSSGTSGVNEQFF

size: NA
V: TRBV4-3
J: TRBJ2-7
D: NA
length: 15
DNA: TGCGCCAGCAGCCCCGCACAGGGAGGGTCCTACGAGCAGTACTTC
CDR3: CASSPAQGGSYEQYF

size: NA
V: TRBV6-5
J: TRBJ1-1
D: NA
length: 15
DNA: TGTGCCAGCAGTACCATACCAAGGGGCAACTCCGAAGCTTTCTTT
CDR3: CASSTIPRGNSEAFF

size: NA
V: TRBV11-3
J: TRBJ2-1
D: NA
length: 14
DNA: TGTGCCAGCAGCCCCTTTCGGACTGCGCGGGGGCAGTTCTTC
CDR3: CASSPFRTARGQFF

size: NA
V: TRBV5-4
J: TRBJ2-7
D: TRBD1
length: 13
DNA: TGTGCCAGCAGCGCTCAGGGGGCGAGGGAGCAGTACTTC
CDR3: CASSAQGAREQYF

size: NA
V: TRBV30
J: TRBJ1-1
D: TRBD1
length: 15
DNA: TGTGCCTGGAGGGAGACAGGGCCTAGGAACACTGAAGCTTTCTTT
CDR3: CAWRETGPRNTEAFF

size: NA
V: TRBV5-6
J: TRBJ2-3
D: NA
length: 15
DNA: TGTGCCAGCAGCGGGTCGGGACCAGGGGTAGATACGCAGTATTTT
CDR3: CASSGSGPGVDTQYF

size: NA
V: TRBV11-2
J: TRBJ2-2
D: NA
length: 15
DNA: TGTGCCAGCAGCCCACAGTCGGCAGGGACCGGGGAGCTGTTTTTT
CDR3: CASSPQSAGTGELFF

size: NA
V: TRBV10-2
J: TRBJ1-4
D: TRBD1
length: 14
DNA: TGCGCCAGCAGACGGACAGGGTTTAATGAAAAACTGTTTTTT
CDR3: CASRRTGFNEKLFF

size: NA
V: TRBV20-1
J: TRBJ1-6
D: NA
length: 14
DNA: TGCAGTGCTAGTCAGGGGACCTATAATTCACCCCTCCACTTT
CDR3: CSASQGTYNSPLHF

size: NA
V: TRBV6-5
J: TRBJ1-6
D: TRBD1
length: 14
DNA: TGTGCCAGCACCTCCTTCGAGACAGGGGCGCCCCTCCACTTT
CDR3: CASTSFETGAPLHF

size: few
V: TRBV7-2
J: TRBJ2-7
D: NA
length: 17
DNA: TGTGCCAGCAGCGGGGCCGAACAGGGCGCTTTGAGAGGAGAGCAGTACTTC
CDR3: CASSGAEQGALRGEQYF

size: few
V: TRBV9
J: TRBJ1-3
D: NA
length: 15
DNA: TGTGCCAGCAGTCCGACTGCTTTCTCTGGAAACACCATATATTTT
CDR3: CASSPTAFSGNTIYF

size: NA
V: TRBV27
J: TRBJ2-6
D: NA
length: 17
DNA: TGTGCCAGCAGTTTCGACAGGCCTAACTCTGGGGCCAACGTCCTGACTTTC
CDR3: CASSFDRPNSGANVLTF

size: NA
V: TRBV18
J: TRBJ2-4
D: TRBD1
length: 18
DNA: TGTGCCAGCTCACCACCGTTTACAGGGGCTAGAGCCAAAAACATTCAGTACTTC
CDR3: CASSPPFTGARAKNIQYF

size: NA
V: TRBV4-1
J: TRBJ1-6
D: NA
length: 16
DNA: TGCGCCAGCAGCCCCGCGAGGGTGGGCTATAATTCACCCCTCCACTTT
CDR3: CASSPARVGYNSPLHF